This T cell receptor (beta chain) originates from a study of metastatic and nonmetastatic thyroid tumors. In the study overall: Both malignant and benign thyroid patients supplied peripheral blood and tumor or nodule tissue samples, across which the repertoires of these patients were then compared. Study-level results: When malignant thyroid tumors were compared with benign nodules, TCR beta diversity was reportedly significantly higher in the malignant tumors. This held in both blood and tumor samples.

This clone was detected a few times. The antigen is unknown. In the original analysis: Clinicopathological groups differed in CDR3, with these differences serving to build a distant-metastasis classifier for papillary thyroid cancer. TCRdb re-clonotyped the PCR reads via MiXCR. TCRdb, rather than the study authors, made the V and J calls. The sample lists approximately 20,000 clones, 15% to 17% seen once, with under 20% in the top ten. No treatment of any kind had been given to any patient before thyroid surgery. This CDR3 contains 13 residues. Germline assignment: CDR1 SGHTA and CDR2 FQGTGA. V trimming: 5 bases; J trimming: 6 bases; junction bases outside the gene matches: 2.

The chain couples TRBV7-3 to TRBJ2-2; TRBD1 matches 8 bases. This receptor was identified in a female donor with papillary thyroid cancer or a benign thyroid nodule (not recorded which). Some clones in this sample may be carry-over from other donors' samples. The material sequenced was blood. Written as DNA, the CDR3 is TGTGCCAGCAGCCAACAGGGGGCCGGGGAGCTGTTTTTT. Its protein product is CASSQQGAGELFF.